Listed below are T cell receptor beta chains from one sample, sequenced in a study of PD-1 blockade in classical Hodgkin lymphoma. Clones were read by immunoSEQ multiplex PCR, and TCRdb kept only the in-frame ones, dropping some. This table holds about 51,000 clones, roughly 80% found once. This sample comprised peripheral blood mononuclear cells (PBMCs), obtained before the fourth cycle of nivolumab. These receptors all come from a human donor with classical Hodgkin lymphoma. CDR3s leave out the opening cysteine and the closing phenylalanine or tryptophan. The order of the fields is clone size, V gene, J gene, D gene, CDR3 protein. The D gene is left open where the match is weak. The listing skips clone size in some rows; elsewhere it reads once, few, many or a size class.

>.|TRBV2|TRBJ1-1|.
ASSIGDTEAF
>few|TRBV29-1|TRBJ2-1|TRBD1
SAGDRGNNEQF
>.|TRBV2|TRBJ1-6|.
ASSEGRSGRNSPLH
>.|TRBV4-3|TRBJ1-5|TRBD1
ASSPGQGTNQPQH
>.|TRBV5-5|TRBJ2-5|.
ASSQWAYQETQY
>once|TRBV7-2|TRBJ1-1|TRBD1
ASSRTGGNTEAF
>.|TRBV5-4|TRBJ2-2|TRBD2
ASSLSGRGTGELF
>.|TRBV19|TRBJ1-2|TRBD1
ASSSQGAVGGYT
>few|TRBV11-2|TRBJ2-1|TRBD2
ASTLAGGSYNEQF
>.|TRBV5-5|TRBJ2-7|TRBD2
ASSLVSGRSAYEQY
>once|TRBV7-8|TRBJ2-3|.
ASSLRGLDTQY
>.|TRBV19|TRBJ2-6|.
ASSRNRVFLSGANVLT
>.|TRBV19|TRBJ1-2|.
ASSHPAVGGYT
>.|TRBV5-1|TRBJ1-3|.
ASSLARGGFSGNTIY
>once|TRBV6-6|TRBJ1-1|.
ASLRPQRNTEAF
>.|TRBV6-6|TRBJ2-2|.
ASSGHDRNPGELF
>.|TRBV18|TRBJ2-1|TRBD1
ASSLDRVMNEQF
>.|TRBV19|TRBJ1-1|.
ASSVLGIVNTEAF
>.|TRBV5-1|TRBJ1-1|.
ASSLAQMNTEAF
>few|TRBV30|TRBJ1-1|.
AWSVWGEGAF
>.|TRBV7-2|TRBJ2-1|TRBD1
ASSSRQGADHEQF
>.|TRBV6-1|TRBJ2-1|TRBD2
ASSEQRGSFNEQF
>.|TRBV19|TRBJ2-7|TRBD2
ASSPTSGGMFSYEQY
>.|TRBV11-1|TRBJ2-7|.
ASSSLRGYEQY
>.|TRBV25-1|TRBJ2-7|TRBD2
ASSPPSGGGKVNEQY
>once|TRBV28|TRBJ2-7|.
ASSQGYEQY
>.|TRBV4-2|TRBJ2-5|.
ASSQVTGEGETQY
>once|TRBV27|TRBJ2-1|.
ASSLSFHEQF
>once|TRBV14|TRBJ2-1|TRBD1
ASSQVDRGLF
>.|TRBV30|TRBJ1-5|.
AWGHTGNQPQH
>.|TRBV4-2|TRBJ2-2|.
ASSQDLIVNTGELF
>.|TRBV6-5|TRBJ2-2|TRBD2
ASSYGGRAPGELF
>.|TRBV11-3|TRBJ2-1|.
ASSPTGTEQF
>.|TRBV30|TRBJ2-2|TRBD1
AWSVSDRESGELF
>.|TRBV5-4|TRBJ2-7|TRBD2
ASSSGRGSYEQY
>.|TRBV4-1|TRBJ2-5|.
ASSQNAGLRQETQY
>once|TRBV29-1|TRBJ2-7|TRBD2
SVDSGGSYEQY
>.|TRBV7-9|TRBJ1-4|.
ASSLDGERYDEKLF
>.|TRBV6-4|TRBJ2-1|.
ASSGNSRGEQF
>.|TRBV6-5|TRBJ1-1|TRBD1
ASSYSTGFGTEAF
>.|TRBV6-6|TRBJ2-2|.
ASSYADNTGELF
>once|TRBV6-5|TRBJ1-6|TRBD1
ASSYHRGPNSPLH
>.|TRBV4-2|TRBJ2-3|TRBD2
ASSQGKTSGREGFADTQY
>once|TRBV18|TRBJ2-7|.
ASSPPGTSAQGQY
>once|TRBV7-9|TRBJ2-3|.
ASSLERGADTQY
>.|TRBV6-6|TRBJ1-5|.
ASSRQDYNQPQH
>.|TRBV19|TRBJ1-6|.
ASSMGPGNNSPLH
>.|TRBV4-2|TRBJ2-3|.
ASSRSEGETDTQY
>once|TRBV28|TRBJ1-1|.
ASSPPLIYQEAF
>.|TRBV16|TRBJ1-2|.
ASSQSNRVYGYT
>.|TRBV6-6|.|.
ASSYSTYEQY
>.|TRBV2|TRBJ2-1|TRBD1
ASSSSGTGGRNEQF
>medium-sized|TRBV19|TRBJ1-2|.
ASSPNTAGVQSYGYT
>.|TRBV19|TRBJ2-1|TRBD2
ASSALAGRAYEQF
>.|TRBV7-2|TRBJ2-7|TRBD1
ASSPRTGGSYEQY
>.|TRBV7-2|TRBJ2-3|TRBD2
ASSDRGGGTDTQY